These 27 T cell receptor beta chains originate from one sample sequenced in a study of T cell responses to AZD1222 COVID-19 vaccine. The assay was immunoSEQ multiplex PCR, and TCRdb's table has in-frame clones only and misses some. Among over 150,000 clones listed, 80% to 95% were seen once. The starting material was peripheral blood, obtained on day 0 of AZD1222 vaccination. The receptors come from an adult in good health.

The genes are TRBV6-2 or TRBV6-3 and TRBJ1-5; D not certain. Trimming left V 1 base short and J 6 bases short, with 10 bases between. Germline CDR1 is MNHEY and CDR2 is SVGEGT. The length of the CDR3 is 14 residues. CDR3 sequence (DNA): TGTGCCAGCAGTTACTGGTCGGGAGGTCAGCCCCAGCATTTT. Residues: CASSYWSGGQPQHF.

The rearrangement uses TRBV2 and TRBJ1-6; no clear D gene. Trimming left V 7 bases short and J 11 bases short, with 18 bases between. CDR1 SNHLY and CDR2 FYNNEI come from the germline V gene. CDR3 length: 14 residues. The CDR3, as DNA: TGTGCCAGCACCGCCGAGAACGGCCCGGCACCCCTCCACTTT. Residues: CASTAENGPAPLHF.

This chain joins TRBV4-1 and TRBJ2-2, with 7 bases fitting TRBD2. J was trimmed by 7 bases and V by 0 bases; bases with no gene match: 8. CDR3 length equals 16 residues. Per the germline V gene, CDR1 is MGHRA and CDR2 is YSYEKL. This CDR3 is CASSQEIRREVGELFF. The DNA for the CDR3 is TGCGCCAGCAGCCAAGAAATCCGTCGGGAGGTCGGGGAGCTGTTTTTT.

V is TRBV14 and J is TRBJ2-2, with D perhaps matching TRBD2 (6 bases). CDR1 is SGHDN, CDR2 FVKESK, per germline. Deletions cut 0 bases from V and 4 bases from J, with 9 bases between. CDR3 length equals 15 residues. CDR3 amino acids: CASSQDKGGTGELFF. CDR3 in DNA: TGTGCCAGCAGCCAAGATAAGGGAGGCACCGGGGAGCTGTTTTTT. The full variable domain, rest sourced from reference TRBV14 and TRBJ2-2, is EAGVTQFPSHSVIEKGQTVTLRCDPISGHDNLYWYRRVMGKEIKFLLHFVKESKQDESGMPNNRFLAERTGGTYSTLKVQPAELEDSGVYFCASSQDKGGTGELFFGEGSRLTVL.

The V call is TRBV19, the J call TRBJ1-6, with 7 bases identical to TRBD1. The germline V gene has CDR1 LNHDA and CDR2 SQIVND (reference sequence). V lost 8 bases to trimming and J lost 1 base; unmatched junction nucleotides: 11. The CDR3 runs 17 residues. This CDR3 reads CASGGQGGLSYNSPLHF. Written as DNA, the CDR3 is TGTGCCAGTGGCGGGCAGGGGGGACTTTCCTATAATTCACCCCTCCACTTT.

The chain joins TRBV7-9 to TRBJ1-5, with unresolved D. The CDR3 sequence is 15 residues long. Trimming took off 2 bases at V and 3 bases at J, with 11 bases between the two ends. Germline CDR1 and CDR2: SEHNR and FQNEAQ (reference sequence). The CDR3 DNA is TGTGCCAGCAGCTTATCAGACACCCCCAATCAGCCCCAGCATTTT. Residues: CASSLSDTPNQPQHF.

The chain combines TRBV23-1 with TRBJ2-7; D is tentatively TRBD1 or TRBD2 (5 bases each). TRBV23-1 is sorted into the ORF group, with uncertain function. The V end was cut by 0 bases, the J end by 0 bases, with 12 bases between. The CDR3 is made up of 16 amino acids. The CDR3: CASSQSGTDSSYEQYF. Written as DNA, the CDR3 is TGCGCCAGCAGTCAATCCGGGACGGATAGCTCCTACGAGCAGTACTTC.

The rearrangement joins TRBV4-2 to TRBJ1-1; D is ambiguous. The CDR3 length is 12 residues. CDR1 LGHNA and CDR2 YNFKEQ come from the germline V gene. Trimming cost V 4 bases and J 8 bases, with 11 bases left between them. The CDR3 DNA follows: TGTGCCAGCAGCCTCGGAGAGGGAGAAGCTTTCTTT. This codes for CASSLGEGEAFF.

The chain combines TRBV23-1 with TRBJ1-1; 7 positions agree with TRBD1. TRBV23-1 is marked as an open reading frame, function uncertain. The CDR3 runs 20 residues. The V and J ends lost 0 bases and 3 bases, in that order; junction bases with no gene match: 19. In DNA form, the CDR3 reads TGCGCCAGCAGTCAATCTCGTCTTCTGAGACAGGGTCCGAGGGACACTGAAGCTTTCTTT. Its translation is CASSQSRLLRQGPRDTEAFF.

The chain recombines TRBV19 with TRBJ2-1, with 8 bases matching TRBD2. J lost 4 bases, V lost 9 bases, and 8 bases had no gene match. Germline V lookup: CDR1 LNHDA, CDR2 SQIVND (reference sequence). The CDR3 is 14 amino acids. The CDR3 loop reads CASGPGGGYNEQFF. CDR3 coding DNA: TGTGCCAGCGGTCCCGGCGGGGGGTACAATGAGCAGTTCTTC.

As DNA, the CDR3 is TGTGCCAGCAGTCCCCGCGGGGGGAGCACTGAAGCTTTCTTT. It encodes CASSPRGGSTEAFF. The rearrangement joins TRBV25-1 to TRBJ1-1; weak D call: TRBD1 (5 bases). Germline V gene lookup returns CDR1 MGHDK and CDR2 SYGVNS. The germline V and J ends were trimmed by 5 bases and 4 bases, with 14 bases remaining between them. CDR3 size: 14 residues.

V is TRBV9 and J is TRBJ2-6, with D hard to call. The CDR3 totals 17 residues. V was clipped by 4 bases and J by 0 bases, with 14 bases between them. The germline V gene has CDR1 SGDLS and CDR2 YYNGEE. CDR3 loop: CASSSRHGSSGANVLTF. The CDR3 bases are TGTGCCAGCAGCTCGCGACATGGAAGCTCTGGGGCCAACGTCCTGACTTTC.

This rearrangement joins TRBV21-1 to TRBJ1-5. TRBV21-1 represents a pseudogene. The CDR3 is 12 residues long. The DNA for the CDR3 is TGTGCCAGCACCGCGGGGGAACAGCCCCAGCATTTT. Its translation is CASTAGEQPQHF.

The genes are TRBV7-3 and TRBJ2-3; 8 nucleotides align to TRBD2. Trimming at V came to 6 bases and at J to 6 bases, leaving 11 bases not matched to a gene. CDR3 size: 15 residues. Germline CDR1 SGHTA, CDR2 FQGTGA. The CDR3 sequence is CASSQRGGQADTQYF. CDR3 DNA sequence: TGTGCCAGCAGTCAACGGGGGGGCCAAGCCGATACGCAGTATTTT.

The chain uses TRBV7-2 and TRBJ2-1, with D possibly TRBD2 on 5 matching bases. V shed 0 bases and J shed 10 bases, with 13 bases lying between them. The CDR3 is 14 amino acids. Germline V gene lookup returns CDR1 SGHTA and CDR2 FQGNSA. The CDR3 nucleotides are TGTGCCAGCAGCTTAGCGAGGACTTTCGTCGAGCAGTTCTTC. It specifies CASSLARTFVEQFF.

The table lists this clone with a few counts. This sample also contains other DNA sequences that code for the same CDR3. This chain links TRBV5-1 with TRBJ2-7; unclear D gene. Trimming shortened V by 1 base and J by 4 bases, and 6 bases separated the two germline ends. This CDR3 is built from 12 residues. CDR1 is SGHRS, CDR2 YFSETQ, per germline. The CDR3 bases are TGCGCCAGCAGCTTGAATAGTTACGAGCAGTACTTC. Protein: CASSLNSYEQYF.

The chain couples TRBV18 to TRBJ2-1; 7 bases are a match to TRBD2. Losses at the gene ends were 3 bases for V and 8 bases for J; bases not matched to a gene: 13. This CDR3 contains 16 residues. The germline V gene encodes CDR1 KGHSH and CDR2 LQKENI. The CDR3 coding sequence is TGTGCCAGCTCACCGGGAGTACAGCGGGGACGGGATGAGCAGTTCTTC. Translating gives CASSPGVQRGRDEQFF.

The chain joins TRBV4-3 to TRBJ1-2, with D possibly matching TRBD1 (6 bases). The CDR3 totals 13 residues. The V gene's germline CDR1 is LGHNA and CDR2 YSLEER. V lost 4 bases to trimming and J lost 8 bases, with 14 bases between them. The CDR3 reads CASSRLPGQGYTF. The CDR3 coding sequence is TGCGCCAGCAGCCGCTTACCGGGACAAGGCTACACCTTC.

J is TRBJ1-2 and V is TRBV12-3 or TRBV12-4; D perhaps matches TRBD1 (5 bases). This CDR3 comprises 12 residues. V shed 0 bases and J shed 7 bases, with 6 bases lying between them. The chain's CDR3 is CASSLAGAGYTF. CDR3 DNA: TGTGCCAGCAGTTTAGCAGGGGCTGGCTACACCTTC.

CDR3 loop: CASSHERVGRGTYNEQFF. For the CDR3, the DNA is TGTGCCAGCAGCCACGAACGGGTGGGGAGGGGAACCTACAATGAGCAGTTCTTC. The V call is TRBV7-9, the J call TRBJ2-1; 7 nucleotides align to TRBD2. CDR1 and CDR2 from the germline V gene are SEHNR and FQNEAQ (reference sequence). CDR3 length: 18 amino acids. Germline trimming cut 5 bases from V and 2 bases from J; bases unmatched to any gene: 15.

CDR3 nucleotides: TGTGCCAGCAGCCAAATGGGACTGCCGCTTACCGGGGAGCTGTTTTTT. Translation gives CASSQMGLPLTGELFF. The rearrangement links TRBV9 to TRBJ2-2, with D possibly matching TRBD2 (6 bases). Germline V CDR1 and CDR2: SGDLS, YYNGEE. Trimming pared 4 bases from V and 5 bases from J, leaving 18 bases between. The CDR3 runs to 16 residues.

Only a few counts were recorded for this clone. The chain carries TRBV7-2 and TRBJ1-1; D is perhaps TRBD1 (5 bases). Between the trimmed V and J ends, which lost 4 bases and 5 bases, there was a span of 14 bases. The germline V gene encodes CDR1 SGHTA and CDR2 FQGNSA. The CDR3 is 14 amino acids. This chain's CDR3 is CASSYLGGATEAFF. The CDR3 DNA reads TGTGCCAGCAGCTACCTGGGGGGAGCAACTGAAGCTTTCTTT.

The genes are TRBV29-1 and TRBJ2-5; a weak D match, TRBD2 (5 bases). The CDR3 loop spans 13 amino acids. The V gene's germline CDR1 is SQVTM and CDR2 ANQGSEA. V was pared by 5 bases and J by 4 bases, with 14 bases between. CDR3 sequence (DNA): TGCAGCGTTCTCGGGAACGGACTAGAGACCCAGTACTTC. Translating it yields CSVLGNGLETQYF.

This clone was observed a few times. The CDR3 DNA follows: TGCGCCAGCAGCTTACCTCGGGGGGCCAAGGAGCAGTTCTTC. Its translation is CASSLPRGAKEQFF. The J gene is TRBJ2-1, the V gene TRBV5-1, with TRBD2 as a possible D gene (7 bases). Germline CDR1 reads SGHRS; CDR2 reads YFSETQ. The CDR3 is made up of 14 amino acids. Trimming stripped 2 bases from V and 10 bases from J, with 16 bases between.

This rearrangement joins TRBV11-2 to TRBJ2-7; possibly TRBD1 for D (6 bases). The CDR3 has 14 residues. The germline CDR1 and CDR2 sequences are SGHAT and FQNNGV. V dropped 1 base and J dropped 2 bases, with 9 bases sitting between them. CDR3 nucleotide sequence: TGTGCCAGCAGCTTAGCGGACAGACCCTACGAGCAGTACTTC. Its protein product is CASSLADRPYEQYF.

J is TRBJ2-7 and V is TRBV7-4; 7 bases are a match to TRBD1. V lost 5 bases to trimming and J lost 2 bases; unmatched junction nucleotides: 9. The CDR3 extends over 15 amino acids. Per germline, CDR1 SGHVT and CDR2 SQSDAQ. The CDR3 loop reads CASSSRQGPTYEQYF. CDR3 bases: TGTGCCAGCAGCAGCCGACAGGGCCCAACCTACGAGCAGTACTTC.

The chain is built from TRBV7-6 and TRBJ1-3; D unresolved. Trimming left V 5 bases short and J 0 bases short, with 17 bases between. Germline lookup yields CDR1 SGHVS and CDR2 FNYEAQ. The CDR3 totals 17 residues. The CDR3 nucleotides are TGTGCCAGCAGCCCCCCTGCTACTGGATACTCTGGAAACACCATATATTTT. It specifies CASSPPATGYSGNTIYF.